The 21 T cell receptor beta chains presented below share a single source sample, sequenced in a study of T cell responses to AZD1222 COVID-19 vaccine. TCRdb's table, derived via immunoSEQ multiplex PCR, lists solely in-frame clones and lacks some. The sample records roughly 130,000 clones, around nine tenths being singletons. The material sequenced was peripheral blood, taken on day 0 of AZD1222 vaccination. These receptors came from an adult in good health.

This sequence joins TRBV5-1 and TRBJ2-1; 9 positions match TRBD2. Germline CDR1 reads SGHRS; CDR2 reads YFSETQ. This CDR3 is built from 15 residues. V shed 4 bases and J 2 bases; nucleotides not matched to a gene: 4. CDR3 nucleotides: TGCGCCAGCAGCCTGGGACTAGCTCCCTACAATGAGCAGTTCTTC. Translated, it gives CASSLGLAPYNEQFF. The full variable domain, in which reference TRBV5-1 and TRBJ2-1 provide the parts outside the CDR3, is KAGVTQTPRYLIKTRGQQVTLSCSPISGHRSVSWYQQTPGQGLQFLFEYFSETQRNKGNFPGRFSGRQFSNSRSEMNVSTLELGDSALYLCASSLGLAPYNEQFFGPGTRLTVL.

J is TRBJ1-6 and V is TRBV27; possibly TRBD1 for D (6 bases). This CDR3 has 16 residues. Germline values: CDR1 MNHEY, CDR2 SMNVEV (reference sequence). Trimming removed 8 bases at V and 5 bases at J, with 19 bases between. The CDR3 DNA follows: TGTGCCAGCTCCGGGGGCATTTTTCGAAATAATTCACCCCTCCACTTT. It translates to CASSGGIFRNNSPLHF.

V gene TRBV5-3 combines with J gene TRBJ2-7; 9 positions match TRBD1. TRBV5-3 is flagged as an ORF with uncertain function. The length of the CDR3 is 19 residues. The ends lost 7 bases at V and 0 bases at J; junction bases unmatched: 20. CDR3 protein: CARPRWTQGACIGSYEQYF. CDR3 nucleotide sequence: TGTGCCAGACCACGTTGGACACAGGGGGCATGTATCGGCTCCTACGAGCAGTACTTC.

This rearrangement joins TRBV19 to TRBJ2-1; 10 bases map to TRBD2. Germline CDR1 is LNHDA and CDR2 is SQIVND (reference sequence). J lost 7 bases, V lost 10 bases, and 10 bases had no gene match. The CDR3 extends over 14 amino acids. The CDR3 here is CATKPGLASNEQFF. In DNA, the CDR3 is TGTGCCACGAAACCGGGACTAGCGTCGAATGAGCAGTTCTTC.

The CDR3 coding sequence is TGTGCCAGCAGCTTAGCTACAGGGGCGGTCGGCACTGAAGCTTTCTTT. This encodes CASSLATGAVGTEAFF. V usage is TRBV7-9 and J usage is TRBJ1-1; 7 nucleotides agree with TRBD1. The CDR3 loop spans 16 amino acids. Germline-derived CDR1 and CDR2 are SEHNR and FQNEAQ (reference sequence). The ends lost 0 bases at V and 4 bases at J; junction bases unmatched: 8. The whole variable domain, filled in from reference TRBV7-9 and TRBJ1-1, reads DTGVSQNPRHKITKRGQNVTFRCDPISEHNRLYWYRQTLGQGPEFLTYFQNEAQLEKSRLLSDRFSAERPKGSFSTLEIQRTEQGDSAMYLCASSLATGAVGTEAFFGQGTRLTVV.

V is TRBV19 and J is TRBJ2-7; no clear D. The germline CDR1 and CDR2 sequences are LNHDA and SQIVND (reference sequence). The CDR3 runs to 12 residues. V was shortened by 5 bases and J by 6 bases, with 11 bases between the two germline ends. The DNA of the CDR3 is TGTGCCAGTAGTGGCCCCCTGTCCGAGCAGTACTTC. Protein: CASSGPLSEQYF.

The chain employs TRBV10-3 and TRBJ2-1, with a tentative D call TRBD2 (5 bases). This CDR3 comprises 15 residues. Germline CDR1 and CDR2: ENHRY and SYGVKD. V dropped 10 bases and J dropped 3 bases, with 19 bases sitting between them. CDR3 amino acids: CATGWRAEVYNEQFF. In DNA form, the CDR3 reads TGTGCCACCGGCTGGCGGGCGGAGGTCTACAATGAGCAGTTCTTC.

CDR3 nucleotide sequence: TGTGCCAGCAGCGACATGGGAAAAGACTACGAGCAGTACTTC. This sequence encodes CASSDMGKDYEQYF. The V call is TRBV5-4, the J call TRBJ2-7, with D unresolved. V was cut by 4 bases and J by 3 bases, with 14 bases left in between. The CDR3 has 14 residues. CDR1 is SGHNT and CDR2 is YYREEE in the germline V gene (reference sequence).

V gene TRBV9 combines with J gene TRBJ2-1; TRBD1 or TRBD2 may be the D gene (5 bases each). Trimming stripped 3 bases from V and 2 bases from J, with 15 bases between. This CDR3 has 16 amino acids. CDR1 and CDR2 (germline): SGDLS, YYNGEE. CDR3 loop: CASSGSVWDAYNEQFF. The CDR3 nucleotides are TGTGCCAGCAGCGGTAGCGTCTGGGACGCCTACAATGAGCAGTTCTTC.

This clone turned up a few times. The V call is TRBV6-5, the J call TRBJ1-5, with 7 bases that match TRBD1. In germline, CDR1 is MNHEY, CDR2 SVGAGI. The junction had 6 bases not matched to a gene; V was cut back by 6 bases and J by 1 base. The CDR3 totals 15 residues. The CDR3 DNA follows: TGTGCCAGCAGGGAGGGACAGTTAAGCAATCAGCCCCAGCATTTT. It yields the protein CASREGQLSNQPQHF.

Turning to this clone: Relative to the germline gene, one junction end is altered; a read error may explain this. The V and J genes are TRBV6-5 and TRBJ2-7; TRBD2 matches at 10 bases. Germline CDR1 reads MNHEY; CDR2 reads SVGAGI. CDR3 size: 14 residues. The CDR3 DNA sequence: TGTGCCAGCAGTCACTCTAGCGGGAGCTCGGAGCAGTACTTC. Protein: CASSHSSGSSEQYF.

V is TRBV11-2 and J is TRBJ2-5; weak D call: TRBD2 (6 bases). Deletions cut 1 base from V and 5 bases from J, with 8 bases between. The CDR3 has 13 residues. Germline V gene data show CDR1 as SGHAT and CDR2 as FQNNGV. This CDR3 reads CASSLGGRETQYF. CDR3 nucleotide sequence: TGTGCCAGCAGCTTAGGAGGGAGGGAGACCCAGTACTTC. The full variable domain, completed using reference TRBV11-2 and TRBJ2-5, is EAGVAQSPRYKIIEKRQSVAFWCNPISGHATLYWYQQILGQGPKLLIQFQNNGVVDDSQLPKDRFSAERLKGVDSTLKIQPAKLEDSAVYLCASSLGGRETQYFGPGTRLLVL.

The rearrangement joins TRBV4-3 to TRBJ1-2, with 12 bases aligning to TRBD1. CDR3 size: 16 residues. V dropped 4 bases and J dropped 4; count of bases not matched to a gene: 7. CDR1 and CDR2 (germline): LGHNA, YSLEER. CDR3 DNA sequence: TGCGCCAGCAGCCGGGACAGGGGGCCGGGCGGCTATGGCTACACCTTC. This translates into CASSRDRGPGGYGYTF.

This chain joins TRBV15 and TRBJ1-5; D is undetermined. CDR3 size: 12 residues. Germline V lookup: CDR1 LNHNV, CDR2 YYDKDF (reference sequence). V lost 4 bases to trimming and J lost 7 bases, with 8 bases between them. The CDR3 loop is CATSNEVQPQHF. The DNA for the CDR3 is TGTGCCACCAGCAATGAGGTCCAGCCCCAGCATTTT.

V is TRBV10-3 and J is TRBJ1-1, with a tentative D call TRBD1 (5 bases). Germline CDR1 ENHRY, CDR2 SYGVKD. Trimming took 11 bases from V and 0 from J, leaving 10 bases between them. This CDR3 contains 12 residues. The CDR3 loop is CAVGRLNTEAFF. CDR3 DNA sequence: TGTGCCGTGGGACGGTTGAACACTGAAGCTTTCTTT.

This clone came up once. J is TRBJ2-7 and V is TRBV11-3; D uncertain. Trimming removed 1 base at V and 1 base at J, with 8 bases between. The V gene's germline CDR1 is SGHNT and CDR2 YENEEA. The CDR3 runs to 14 residues. This CDR3 reads CASSLVVGSYEQYF. The CDR3 DNA sequence: TGTGCCAGCAGCTTAGTAGTAGGATCCTACGAGCAGTACTTC.

The sample holds one count of this clone. This chain joins TRBV12-3 or TRBV12-4 and TRBJ1-5, with D unclear. The ends were cut back, 5 bases at V and 2 bases at J, with 7 bases in the middle. The CDR3 contains 13 residues. The CDR3 loop reads CASSHGGNQPQHF. In DNA, the CDR3 is TGTGCCAGCAGTCACGGGGGCAATCAGCCCCAGCATTTT.

The rearrangement links TRBV6-6 to TRBJ2-5; 13 positions match TRBD2. The CDR3 spans 17 residues. Per the germline V gene, CDR1 is MNHNY and CDR2 is SVGAGI (reference sequence). Trimming took 5 bases from V and 0 from J; bases not matched to a gene: 6. DNA for the CDR3: TGTGCCAGCAGTCGACTAGCGGGAGGTGGGTACCAAGAGACCCAGTACTTC. This translates into CASSRLAGGGYQETQYF.

This chain connects TRBV27 to TRBJ1-5; TRBD1 matches at 9 bases. The J segment lost 4 bases and the V segment lost 5 bases, leaving 6 bases of the junction unmatched. The CDR3 contains 15 residues. CDR1 is MNHEY and CDR2 is SMNVEV in the germline V gene (reference sequence). CDR3 residues: CASSPGTGNNQPQHF. The CDR3 DNA follows: TGTGCCAGCAGTCCTGGGACAGGGAATAATCAGCCCCAGCATTTT.

V is TRBV9 and J is TRBJ1-1; 8 bases are a match to TRBD1. Germline V gives CDR1 SGDLS, CDR2 YYNGEE. CDR3 length equals 17 residues. The V gene end was trimmed by 0 bases and the J gene end by 3 bases; junction bases not matched to a gene: 10. The CDR3 reads CASSVAGTGKLDTEAFF. DNA of the CDR3: TGTGCCAGCAGCGTAGCCGGGACAGGAAAGTTGGACACTGAAGCTTTCTTT.

V usage is TRBV4-3 and J usage is TRBJ2-1, with 7 bases aligning to TRBD1. The CDR3 covers 17 residues. The junction had 12 bases not matched to a gene; V was cut back by 5 bases and J by 2 bases. Germline lookup yields CDR1 LGHNA and CDR2 YSLEER. In nucleotides, the CDR3 is TGCGCCAGCAGCTTTCGATTAGGACAGGCCGCCTACAATGAGCAGTTCTTC. It specifies CASSFRLGQAAYNEQFF.